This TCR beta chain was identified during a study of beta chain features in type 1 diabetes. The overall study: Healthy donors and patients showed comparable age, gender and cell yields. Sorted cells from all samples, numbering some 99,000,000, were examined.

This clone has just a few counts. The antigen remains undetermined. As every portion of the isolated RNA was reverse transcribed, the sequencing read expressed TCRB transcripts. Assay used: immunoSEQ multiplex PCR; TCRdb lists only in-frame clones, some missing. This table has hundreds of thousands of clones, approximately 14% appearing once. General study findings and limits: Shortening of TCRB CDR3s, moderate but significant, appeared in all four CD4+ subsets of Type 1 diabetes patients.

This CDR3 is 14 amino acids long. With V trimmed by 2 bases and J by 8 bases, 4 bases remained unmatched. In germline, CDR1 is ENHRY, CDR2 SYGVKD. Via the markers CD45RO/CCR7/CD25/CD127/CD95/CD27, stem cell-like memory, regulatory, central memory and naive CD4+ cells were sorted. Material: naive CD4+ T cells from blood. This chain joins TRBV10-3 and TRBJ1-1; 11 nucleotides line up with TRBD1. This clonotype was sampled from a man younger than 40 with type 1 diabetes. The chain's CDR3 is CAISEGQGALEAFF. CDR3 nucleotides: TGTGCCATCAGTGAGGGACAGGGGGCTTTGGAAGCTTTCTTT.